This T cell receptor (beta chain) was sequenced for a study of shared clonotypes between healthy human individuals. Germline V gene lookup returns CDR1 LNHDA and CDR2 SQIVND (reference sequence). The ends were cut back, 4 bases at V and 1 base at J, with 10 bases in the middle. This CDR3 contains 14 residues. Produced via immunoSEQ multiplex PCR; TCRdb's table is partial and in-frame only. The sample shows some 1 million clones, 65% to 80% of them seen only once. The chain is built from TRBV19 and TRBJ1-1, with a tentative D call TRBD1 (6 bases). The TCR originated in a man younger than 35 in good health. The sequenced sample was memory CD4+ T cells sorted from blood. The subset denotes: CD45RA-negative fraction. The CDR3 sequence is CASSSGGPNTEAFF. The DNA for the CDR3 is TGTGCCAGTAGTAGCGGGGGCCCGAACACTGAAGCTTTCTTT. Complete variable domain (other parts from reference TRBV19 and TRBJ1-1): DGGITQSPKYLFRKEGQNVTLSCEQNLNHDAMYWYRQDPGQGLRLIYYSQIVNDFQKGDIAEGYSVSREKKESFPLTVTSAQKNPTAFYLCASSSGGPNTEAFFGQGTRLTVV.